This is a list of T cell receptor beta chains from one sample in a study of cytomegalovirus exposure and HLA in healthy donors. Libraries were prepared by immunoSEQ multiplex PCR; TCRdb keeps only in-frame clonotypes and omits some of them. The sample lists roughly 220,000 clones, 70% to 90% occurring once. Material: PBMCs. The origin of the receptors is a man aged 30-40 years in good health and CMV-seronegative. Both conserved end residues are part of each CDR3. The order of the fields is CDR3 protein, CDR3 DNA, J gene, D gene, CDR3 length, clone size, V gene. The D gene is left open where the match is weak. Some rows have no size entry. The others give once, few or many, or a class for an expanded clone.

CDR3aa: CASSPTGYEQYF
CDR3nt: TGCGCCAGCAGCCCCACAGGCTACGAGCAGTACTTC
j_gene: TRBJ2-7
d_gene: .
len: 12
abundance: .
v_gene: TRBV5-1

CDR3aa: CASSEAQGRGETQYF
CDR3nt: TGTGCCAGCAGTGAAGCGCAGGGGCGCGGGGAGACCCAGTACTTC
j_gene: TRBJ2-5
d_gene: .
len: 15
abundance: few
v_gene: TRBV6-1

CDR3aa: CASSSDSAEAFF
CDR3nt: TGTGCCAGCAGCTCGGACAGCGCTGAAGCTTTCTTT
j_gene: TRBJ1-1
d_gene: .
len: 12
abundance: .
v_gene: TRBV7-9

CDR3aa: CASSLGKTQYF
CDR3nt: TGTGCCAGCAGCCTAGGAAAGACCCAGTACTTC
j_gene: TRBJ2-5
d_gene: .
len: 11
abundance: .
v_gene: TRBV27

CDR3aa: CASRRTGGLNEKLFF
CDR3nt: TGTGCCAGCAGGCGGACAGGGGGCCTTAATGAAAAACTGTTTTTT
j_gene: TRBJ1-4
d_gene: TRBD1
len: 15
abundance: once
v_gene: TRBV6-5

CDR3aa: CASSFGTYNYGYTF
CDR3nt: TGTGCCAGCAGCTTTGGGACATATAACTATGGCTACACCTTC
j_gene: TRBJ1-2
d_gene: .
len: 14
abundance: .
v_gene: TRBV13

CDR3aa: CASSQDYSLSREKLFF
CDR3nt: TGCGCCAGCAGCCAAGACTACAGCCTGAGTAGGGAAAAACTGTTTTTT
j_gene: TRBJ1-4
d_gene: .
len: 16
abundance: .
v_gene: TRBV4-3

CDR3aa: CASSSGQGPYEQYF
CDR3nt: TGTGCCAGCAGCTCCGGACAGGGGCCCTACGAGCAGTACTTC
j_gene: TRBJ2-7
d_gene: TRBD1
len: 14
abundance: few
v_gene: TRBV7-2

CDR3aa: CASRRGSGNTIYF
CDR3nt: TGTGCCAGCCGAAGGGGCTCAGGAAACACCATATATTTT
j_gene: TRBJ1-3
d_gene: .
len: 13
abundance: few
v_gene: TRBV5-6

CDR3aa: CASSPRGDDRAIF
CDR3nt: TGCGCCAGCAGTCCTCGGGGCGACGACAGGGCGATTTTT
j_gene: TRBJ1-3
d_gene: TRBD1
len: 13
abundance: once
v_gene: TRBV10-1

CDR3aa: CASSLTGGPQNGYTF
CDR3nt: TGCGCCAGCAGCCTTACGGGAGGGCCTCAAAATGGCTACACCTTC
j_gene: TRBJ1-2
d_gene: .
len: 15
abundance: .
v_gene: TRBV5-1

CDR3aa: CASSRRAGDEKLFF
CDR3nt: TGTGCCAGCAGCCGCCGGGCAGGGGATGAAAAACTGTTTTTT
j_gene: TRBJ1-4
d_gene: .
len: 14
abundance: .
v_gene: TRBV7-9

CDR3aa: CASSAGQGFEQYF
CDR3nt: TGTGCCAGTAGTGCCGGACAGGGCTTCGAGCAGTACTTC
j_gene: TRBJ2-7
d_gene: TRBD1
len: 13
abundance: few
v_gene: TRBV19

CDR3aa: CASSLAGGPGNTIYF
CDR3nt: TGTGCCAGCAGCTTGGCGGGGGGGCCAGGAAACACCATATATTTT
j_gene: TRBJ1-3
d_gene: .
len: 15
abundance: once
v_gene: TRBV5-5

CDR3aa: CASSSPTGSSSPLHF
CDR3nt: TGTGCCAGCAGTTCCCCGACAGGATCGAGTTCACCCCTCCACTTT
j_gene: TRBJ1-6
d_gene: .
len: 15
abundance: .
v_gene: TRBV28

CDR3aa: CASSLGGSTEAFF
CDR3nt: TGTGCCAGCAGCTTAGGAGGTTCGACTGAAGCTTTCTTT
j_gene: TRBJ1-1
d_gene: .
len: 13
abundance: .
v_gene: TRBV7-9

CDR3aa: CASSPGQETQYF
CDR3nt: TGTGCCAGCAGTCCAGGGCAAGAGACCCAGTACTTC
j_gene: TRBJ2-5
d_gene: .
len: 12
abundance: .
v_gene: TRBV6-1

CDR3aa: CASSQKPSNTEAFF
CDR3nt: TGTGCCAGCAGCCAAAAGCCATCGAACACTGAAGCTTTCTTT
j_gene: TRBJ1-1
d_gene: .
len: 14
abundance: once
v_gene: TRBV14

CDR3aa: CASSSQTGNSPLHF
CDR3nt: TGTGCCAGCAGCTCCCAGACAGGGAATTCACCCCTCCACTTT
j_gene: TRBJ1-6
d_gene: TRBD1
len: 14
abundance: .
v_gene: TRBV2

CDR3aa: CAKAQMGGQTDTQYF
CDR3nt: TGTGCCAAGGCCCAGATGGGGGGGCAAACAGATACGCAGTATTTT
j_gene: TRBJ2-3
d_gene: .
len: 15
abundance: .
v_gene: TRBV28